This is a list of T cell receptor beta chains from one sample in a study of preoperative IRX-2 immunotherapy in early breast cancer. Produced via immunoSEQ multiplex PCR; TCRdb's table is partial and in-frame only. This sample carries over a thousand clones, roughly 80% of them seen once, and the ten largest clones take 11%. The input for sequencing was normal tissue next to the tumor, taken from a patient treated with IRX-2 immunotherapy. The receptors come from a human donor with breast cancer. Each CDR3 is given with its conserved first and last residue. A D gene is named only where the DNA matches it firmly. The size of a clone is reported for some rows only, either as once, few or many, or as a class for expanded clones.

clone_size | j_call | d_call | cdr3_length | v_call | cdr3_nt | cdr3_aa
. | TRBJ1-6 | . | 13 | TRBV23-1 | TGCGCCAGCAGCTTAGGGGGAAATTCACCCCTCCACTTT | CASSLGGNSPLHF
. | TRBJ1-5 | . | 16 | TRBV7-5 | TGTGCCAGCAGCAACCCGGGACAGGGGTACAATCAGCCCCAGCATTTT | CASSNPGQGYNQPQHF
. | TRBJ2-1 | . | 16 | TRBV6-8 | TGTGCCAGCAGTCAATCTGGGGACGGCTCCTACAATGAGCAGTTCTTC | CASSQSGDGSYNEQFF
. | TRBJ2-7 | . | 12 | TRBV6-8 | TGTGCCACCTCGGACCCGACCTACGAGCAGTACTTC | CATSDPTYEQYF
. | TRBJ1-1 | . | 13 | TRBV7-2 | TGTGCCAGCAGCTTTTCCGTGAACACTGAAGCTTTCTTT | CASSFSVNTEAFF
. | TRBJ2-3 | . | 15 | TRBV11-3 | TGTGCCAGCAGCTTAATGGGGGGACGCACAGATACGCAGTATTTT | CASSLMGGRTDTQYF
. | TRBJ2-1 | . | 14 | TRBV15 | TGTGCCACCAGCAGAGTGAGGGAGGCCAATGAGCAGTTCTTC | CATSRVREANEQFF
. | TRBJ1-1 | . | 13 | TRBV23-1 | TGCGCCAGCAGCTTTCAACAGTACACTGAAGCTTTCTTT | CASSFQQYTEAFF
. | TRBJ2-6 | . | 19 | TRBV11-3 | TGTGCCAGCAGCCCTGGTACACTCGCCTTCATCTCTGGGGCCAACGTCCTGACTTTC | CASSPGTLAFISGANVLTF
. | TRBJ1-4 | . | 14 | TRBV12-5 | TGTGCTAGTGGCTGGGACGGAACTAATGAAAAACTGTTTTTT | CASGWDGTNEKLFF
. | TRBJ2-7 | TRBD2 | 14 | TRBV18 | TGTGCCAGCTCCCCTAGTGGGGGGGGATACGAGCAGTACTTC | CASSPSGGGYEQYF
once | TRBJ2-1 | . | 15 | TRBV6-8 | TGTGCCAGCATAAAGCGGCAGGAGAGGAACAATGAGCAGTTCTTC | CASIKRQERNNEQFF
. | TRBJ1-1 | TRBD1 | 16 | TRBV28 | TGTGCCAGCAGCCTAATACTAGACAGGGTGAACACTGAAGCTTTCTTT | CASSLILDRVNTEAFF
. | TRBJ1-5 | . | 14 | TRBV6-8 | TGTGCCAGCAGTCGGGGGACTAGCAATCAGCCCCAGCATTTT | CASSRGTSNQPQHF
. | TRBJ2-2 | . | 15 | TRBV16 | TGTGCCAGCAGCCGCTGGCTCCCTAACACCGGGGAGCTGTTTTTT | CASSRWLPNTGELFF
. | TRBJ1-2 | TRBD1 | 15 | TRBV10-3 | TGTGCCATCAGTGAGCCGGGACAGGGGGCCGGCGGCTACACCTTC | CAISEPGQGAGGYTF
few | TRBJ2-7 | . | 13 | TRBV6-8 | TGTGCCAGCAGTCCTTCTTGGGGCTACGAGCAGTACTTC | CASSPSWGYEQYF
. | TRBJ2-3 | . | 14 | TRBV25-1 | TGTGCCAGCAGTGAATTCCGGAGCACAGATACGCAGTATTTT | CASSEFRSTDTQYF